This paragraph reports one TCR beta chain. This sample stems from a study of graft-versus-host responses after intestinal transplantation. Graft material was processed, releasing intraepithelial and lamina propria lymphocytes. The CDR3 has 14 amino acids. Germline V gene lookup returns CDR1 LGHNA and CDR2 YNFKEQ. The V segment lost 6 bases and the J segment 3 bases; nucleotides outside the gene matches: 5. Sequenced by immunoSEQ multiplex PCR; TCRdb stores in-frame clones only, minus some. The sample lists about 22,000 clones, roughly four fifths occurring once. The genes are TRBV4-2 and TRBJ2-3, with 8 bases fitting TRBD2. Specimen: ileum tissue, collected 12 days after intestinal transplant. The receptor's source is a human patient who received an intestinal transplant, so some T cells may come from the graft donor. The CDR3 is CASRSGLETDTQYF. The DNA of the CDR3 is TGTGCCAGCAGGTCGGGACTAGAAACAGATACGCAGTATTTT.